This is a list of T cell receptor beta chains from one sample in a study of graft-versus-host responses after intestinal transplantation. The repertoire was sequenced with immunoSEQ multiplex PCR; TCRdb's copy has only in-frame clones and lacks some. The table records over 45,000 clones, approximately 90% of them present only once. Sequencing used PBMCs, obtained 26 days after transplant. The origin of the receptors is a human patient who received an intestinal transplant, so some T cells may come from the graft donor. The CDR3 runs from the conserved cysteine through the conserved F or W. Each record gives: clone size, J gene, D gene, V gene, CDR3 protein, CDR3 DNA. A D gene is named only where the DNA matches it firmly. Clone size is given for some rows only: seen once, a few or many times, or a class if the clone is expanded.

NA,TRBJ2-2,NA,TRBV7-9,CASSPLRDTGELFF,TGTGCCAGCAGCCCTTTGCGGGACACCGGGGAGCTGTTTTTT
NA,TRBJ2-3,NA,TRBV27,CASSPLPSTTTDTQYF,TGTGCCAGCAGTCCCCTGCCCTCGACTACCACAGATACGCAGTATTTT
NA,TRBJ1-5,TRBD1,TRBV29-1,CSVGQINQPQHF,TGCAGCGTGGGACAGATCAATCAGCCCCAGCATTTT
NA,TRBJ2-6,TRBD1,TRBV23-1,CASSQSGSTGGGGANVLTF,TGCGCCAGCAGTCAATCGGGGAGTACAGGGGGTGGTGGGGCCAACGTCCTGACTTTC
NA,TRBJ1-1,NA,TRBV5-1,CASSFSGTPNTEAFF,TGCGCCAGCAGCTTCTCAGGGACACCGAACACTGAAGCTTTCTTT
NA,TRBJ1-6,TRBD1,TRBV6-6,CASSYLTGGGNSPLHF,TGTGCCAGCAGTTATCTTACAGGGGGCGGTAATTCACCCCTCCACTTT
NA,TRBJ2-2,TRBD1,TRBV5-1,CASSLGDRGPTNTGELFF,TGCGCCAGCAGCTTGGGGGACAGGGGGCCCACGAACACCGGGGAGCTGTTTTTT
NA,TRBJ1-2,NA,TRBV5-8,CASSFQGTKDGYTF,TGTGCCAGCAGCTTCCAGGGGACGAAGGATGGCTACACCTTC
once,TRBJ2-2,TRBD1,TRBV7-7,CASTFGQGNTGELFF,TGTGCTAGCACCTTTGGACAGGGGAACACCGGGGAGCTGTTTTTT
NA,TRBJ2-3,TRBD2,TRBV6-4,CASSYGRADTQYF,TGTGCCAGCAGTTACGGGAGGGCAGATACGCAGTATTTT
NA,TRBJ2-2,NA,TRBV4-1,CASSQDSGTGELFF,TGCGCCAGCAGCCAAGACTCGGGAACCGGGGAGCTGTTTTTT
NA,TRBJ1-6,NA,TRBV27,CASRTGYSPLHF,TGTGCCAGCAGGACAGGCTACTCACCCCTCCACTTT
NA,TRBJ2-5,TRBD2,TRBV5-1,CASSFLAGRETQYF,TGCGCCAGCAGCTTTCTAGCGGGCAGAGAGACCCAGTACTTC
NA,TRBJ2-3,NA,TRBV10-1,CASGGGKGDTQYF,TGCGCCAGCGGAGGCGGGAAGGGAGATACGCAGTATTTT
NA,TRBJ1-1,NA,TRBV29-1,CSVDSSGFRSLYTEAFF,TGCAGCGTTGATTCGTCAGGGTTCCGAAGTCTTTACACTGAAGCTTTCTTT
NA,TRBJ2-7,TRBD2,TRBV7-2,CASSSWTSGNYEQYF,TGTGCCAGCAGCTCCTGGACTAGCGGGAACTACGAGCAGTACTTC
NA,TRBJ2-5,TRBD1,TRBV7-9,CASSPPGGLETQYF,TGTGCCAGCAGCCCTCCAGGGGGCTTAGAGACCCAGTACTTC
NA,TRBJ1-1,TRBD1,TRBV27,CASRDRAGGNTEAFF,TGTGCCAGCAGAGACAGGGCTGGCGGGAACACTGAAGCTTTCTTT
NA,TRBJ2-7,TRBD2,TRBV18,CASSTRTSGSYEQYF,TGTGCCAGCTCAACCCGGACTAGCGGGAGTTACGAGCAGTACTTC
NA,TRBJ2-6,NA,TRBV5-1,CASSFSLPGGRGSGANVLTF,TGCGCCAGCAGCTTTTCTCTTCCGGGGGGCCGGGGCTCTGGGGCCAACGTCCTGACTTTC
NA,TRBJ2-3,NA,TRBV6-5,CASSLNRKSDTQYF,TGTGCCAGCAGTCTCAACAGGAAATCAGATACGCAGTATTTT
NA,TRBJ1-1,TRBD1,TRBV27,CASGGGTGVNPNTEAFF,TGTGCCAGCGGCGGGGGGACAGGGGTGAACCCGAACACTGAAGCTTTCTTT
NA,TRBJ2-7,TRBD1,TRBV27,CASSRTGLEQYF,TGTGCCAGCTCAAGGACAGGGCTCGAGCAGTACTTC
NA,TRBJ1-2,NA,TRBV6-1,CASSGPTEDFYGYTF,TGTGCCAGCAGTGGACCCACGGAGGATTTCTATGGCTACACCTTC
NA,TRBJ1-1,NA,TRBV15,CATNYGSGSVEAFF,TGTGCCACCAATTATGGGTCCGGGAGTGTTGAAGCTTTCTTT
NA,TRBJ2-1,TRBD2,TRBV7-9,CASSPRLAGYNEQFF,TGTGCCAGCAGCCCGAGACTAGCGGGGTACAATGAGCAGTTCTTC
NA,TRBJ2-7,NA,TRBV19,CASSLGTLDYYEQYF,TGTGCCAGTAGTCTGGGGACACTCGACTACTACGAGCAGTACTTC
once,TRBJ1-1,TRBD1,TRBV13,CASSTNEGQGTNTEAFF,TGTGCCAGCAGCACGAATGAGGGACAGGGCACGAACACTGAAGCTTTCTTT
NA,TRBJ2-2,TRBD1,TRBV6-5,CASSYQQGIAGELFF,TGTGCCAGCAGTTACCAACAGGGGATCGCCGGGGAGCTGTTTTTT
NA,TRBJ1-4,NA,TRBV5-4,CASSLSGRWANEKLFF,TGTGCCAGCAGCCTCTCGGGGAGGTGGGCTAATGAAAAACTGTTTTTT
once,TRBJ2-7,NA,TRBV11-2,CASSPPAIYEQYF,TGTGCCAGCAGCCCCCCCGCGATCTACGAGCAGTACTTC